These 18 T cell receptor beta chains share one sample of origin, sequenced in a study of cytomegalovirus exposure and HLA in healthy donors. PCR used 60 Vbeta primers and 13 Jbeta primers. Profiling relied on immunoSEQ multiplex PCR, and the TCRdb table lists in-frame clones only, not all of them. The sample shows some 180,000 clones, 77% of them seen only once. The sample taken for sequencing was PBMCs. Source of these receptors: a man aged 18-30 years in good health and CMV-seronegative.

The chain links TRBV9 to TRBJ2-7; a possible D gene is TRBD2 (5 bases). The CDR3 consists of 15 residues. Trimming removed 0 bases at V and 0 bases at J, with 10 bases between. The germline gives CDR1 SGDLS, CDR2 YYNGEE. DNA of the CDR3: TGTGCCAGCAGCGTAGGAGCGGCCGCCTCCTACGAGCAGTACTTC. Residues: CASSVGAAASYEQYF. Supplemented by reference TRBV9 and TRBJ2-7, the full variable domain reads DSGVTQTPKHLITATGQRVTLRCSPRSGDLSVYWYQQSLDQGLQFLIQYYNGEERAKGNILERFSAQQFPDLHSELNLSSLELGDSALYFCASSVGAAASYEQYFGPGTRLTVT.

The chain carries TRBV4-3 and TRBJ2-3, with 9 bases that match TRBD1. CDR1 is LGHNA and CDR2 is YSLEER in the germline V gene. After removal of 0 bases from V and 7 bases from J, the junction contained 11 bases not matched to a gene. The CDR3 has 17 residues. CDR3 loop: CASSQESGTGSTYTQYF. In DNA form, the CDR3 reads TGCGCCAGCAGCCAAGAATCTGGGACAGGGAGCACCTATACGCAGTATTTT.

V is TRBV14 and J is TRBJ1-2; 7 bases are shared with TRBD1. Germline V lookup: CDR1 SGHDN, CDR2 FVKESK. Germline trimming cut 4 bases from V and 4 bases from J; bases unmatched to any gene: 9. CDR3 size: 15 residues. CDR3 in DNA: TGTGCCAGCAGCCTCCTAGGGGGCGCCGGCTATGGCTACACCTTC. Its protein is CASSLLGGAGYGYTF.

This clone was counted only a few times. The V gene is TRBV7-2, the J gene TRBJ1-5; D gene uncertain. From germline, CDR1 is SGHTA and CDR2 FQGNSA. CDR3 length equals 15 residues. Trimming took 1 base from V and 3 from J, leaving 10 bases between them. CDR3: CASSLGSRLNQPQHF. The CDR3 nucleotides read TGTGCCAGCAGCTTAGGCTCCAGACTCAATCAGCCCCAGCATTTT.

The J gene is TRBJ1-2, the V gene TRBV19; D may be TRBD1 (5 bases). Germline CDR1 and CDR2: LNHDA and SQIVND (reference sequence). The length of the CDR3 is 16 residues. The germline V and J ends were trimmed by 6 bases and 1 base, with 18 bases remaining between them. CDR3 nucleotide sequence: TGTGCCAGTAGCCCCCCGCGGGGGACCCTTAACTATGGCTACACCTTC. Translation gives CASSPPRGTLNYGYTF.

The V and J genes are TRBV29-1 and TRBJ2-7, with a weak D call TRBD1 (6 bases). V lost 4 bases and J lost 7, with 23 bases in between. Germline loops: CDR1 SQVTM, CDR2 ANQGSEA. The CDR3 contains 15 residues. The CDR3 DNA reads TGCAGCGTTGGGAAGTGGGACAAGGACGTCGGGGAGCAGTACTTC. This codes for CSVGKWDKDVGEQYF.

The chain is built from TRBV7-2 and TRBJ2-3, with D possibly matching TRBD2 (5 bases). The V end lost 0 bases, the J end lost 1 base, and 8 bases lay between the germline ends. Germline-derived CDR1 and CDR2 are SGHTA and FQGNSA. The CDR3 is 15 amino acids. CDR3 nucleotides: TGTGCCAGCAGCTTAGCGCAGCGGCGCACAGATACGCAGTATTTT. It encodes CASSLAQRRTDTQYF. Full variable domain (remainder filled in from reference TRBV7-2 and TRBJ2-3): GAGVSQSPSNKVTEKGKDVELRCDPISGHTALYWYRQSLGQGLEFLIYFQGNSAPDKSGLPSDRFSAERTGGSVSTLTIQRTQQEDSAVYLCASSLAQRRTDTQYFGPGTRLTVL.

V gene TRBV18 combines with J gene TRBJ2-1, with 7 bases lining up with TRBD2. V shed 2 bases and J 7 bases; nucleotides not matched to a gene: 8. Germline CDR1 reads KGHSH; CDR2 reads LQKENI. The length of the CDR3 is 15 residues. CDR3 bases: TGTGCCAGCTCACCAAGGGCGGGAGCAGGAAATGAGCAGTTCTTC. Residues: CASSPRAGAGNEQFF.

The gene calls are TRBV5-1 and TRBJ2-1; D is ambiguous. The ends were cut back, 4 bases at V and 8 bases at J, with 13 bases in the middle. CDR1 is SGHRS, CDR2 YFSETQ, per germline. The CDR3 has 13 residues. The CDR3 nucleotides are TGCGCCAGCAGCCCAGTGAGTGGAGATGAGCAGTTCTTC. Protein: CASSPVSGDEQFF.

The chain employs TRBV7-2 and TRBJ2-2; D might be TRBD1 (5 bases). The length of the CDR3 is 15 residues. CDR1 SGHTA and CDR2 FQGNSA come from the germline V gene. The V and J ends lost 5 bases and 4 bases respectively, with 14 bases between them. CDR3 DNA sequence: TGTGCCAGCAGCCCTCAGGGCGGTGGCACCGGGGAGCTGTTTTTT. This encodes CASSPQGGGTGELFF.

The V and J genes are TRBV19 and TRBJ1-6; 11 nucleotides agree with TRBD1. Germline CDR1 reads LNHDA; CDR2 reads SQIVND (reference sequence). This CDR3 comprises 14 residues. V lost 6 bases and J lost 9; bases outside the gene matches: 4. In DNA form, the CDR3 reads TGTGCCAGTAGCCTAGGACAGGGGGCTTCACCCCTCCACTTT. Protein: CASSLGQGASPLHF.

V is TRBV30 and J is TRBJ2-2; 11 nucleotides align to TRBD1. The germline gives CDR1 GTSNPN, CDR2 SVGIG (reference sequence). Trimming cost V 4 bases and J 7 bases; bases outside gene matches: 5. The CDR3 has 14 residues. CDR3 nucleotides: TGTGCCTGGAACGGACAGGGGGCAGGCGGGGAGCTGTTTTTT. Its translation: CAWNGQGAGGELFF.

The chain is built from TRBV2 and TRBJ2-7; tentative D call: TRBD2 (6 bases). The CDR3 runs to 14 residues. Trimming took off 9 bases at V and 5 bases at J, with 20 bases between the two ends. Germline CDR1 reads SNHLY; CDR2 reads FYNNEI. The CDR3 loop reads CARKRRGSRDEQYF. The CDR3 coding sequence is TGTGCCAGAAAGAGGAGGGGCAGCAGGGACGAGCAGTACTTC.

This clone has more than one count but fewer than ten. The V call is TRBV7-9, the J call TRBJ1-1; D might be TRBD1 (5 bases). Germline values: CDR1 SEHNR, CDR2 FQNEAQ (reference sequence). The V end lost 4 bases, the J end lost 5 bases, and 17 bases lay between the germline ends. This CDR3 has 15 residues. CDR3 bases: TGTGCCAGCAGCTCCCGGGCAGGGATGGTGACTGAAGCTTTCTTT. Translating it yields CASSSRAGMVTEAFF.

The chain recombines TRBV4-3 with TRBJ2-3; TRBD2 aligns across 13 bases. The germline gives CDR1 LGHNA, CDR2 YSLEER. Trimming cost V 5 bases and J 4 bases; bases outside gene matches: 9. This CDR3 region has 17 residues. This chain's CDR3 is CASSATLAGGPADTQYF. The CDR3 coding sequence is TGCGCCAGCAGCGCGACACTAGCGGGAGGGCCAGCAGATACGCAGTATTTT.

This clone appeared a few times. The CDR3 loop reads CASRRGLLSSEQFF. The CDR3 nucleotides read TGTGCCAGCAGGAGGGGACTCCTGAGTAGTGAGCAGTTCTTC. The chain combines TRBV25-1 with TRBJ2-1; a weak D match, TRBD2 (6 bases). Germline CDR1 and CDR2: MGHDK and SYGVNS. The CDR3 has 14 residues. V lost 6 bases, J lost 9 bases, and 18 bases lay in between. The full variable domain, completed using reference TRBV25-1 and TRBJ2-1, is EADIYQTPRYLVIGTGKKITLECSQTMGHDKMYWYQQDPGMELHLIHYSYGVNSTEKGDLSSESTVSRIRTEHFPLTLESARPSHTSQYLCASRRGLLSSEQFFGPGTRLTVL.

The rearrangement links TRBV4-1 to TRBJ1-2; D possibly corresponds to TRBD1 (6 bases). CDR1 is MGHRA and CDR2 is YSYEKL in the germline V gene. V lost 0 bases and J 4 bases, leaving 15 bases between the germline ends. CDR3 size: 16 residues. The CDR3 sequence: CASSQEGGGQGYGYTF. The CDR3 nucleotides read TGCGCCAGCAGCCAAGAGGGCGGGGGGCAGGGCTATGGCTACACCTTC.

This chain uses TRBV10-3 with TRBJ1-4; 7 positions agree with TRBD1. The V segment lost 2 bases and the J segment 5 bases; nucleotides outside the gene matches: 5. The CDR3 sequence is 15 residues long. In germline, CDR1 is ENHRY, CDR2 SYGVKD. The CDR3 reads CAISEVETGNEKLFF. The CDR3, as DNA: TGTGCCATCAGTGAGGTGGAGACAGGGAATGAAAAACTGTTTTTT.